This entry concerns a single T cell receptor (beta chain). What it recognizes is unknown. Between the trimmed V and J ends, which lost 5 bases and 3 bases, there was a span of 12 bases. The CDR3 sequence is 14 residues long. Germline lookup yields CDR1 SGHAT and CDR2 FQDESV (reference sequence). The data were obtained in a study of graft-versus-host responses after intestinal transplantation. Turning to the study itself: The whole recipient group had anti-thymocyte globulin induction followed by tacrolimus and steroids for around three years.

Clones were read by immunoSEQ multiplex PCR, and TCRdb kept only the in-frame ones, dropping some. The table has roughly 70,000 clones, 75% to 90% seen once. The rearrangement uses TRBV11-1 and TRBJ2-3; a possible D gene is TRBD1 (5 bases). The sequence came from a human donor who was the organ donor for an intestinal transplant. The material sequenced was unstimulated CD4+ T cells sorted from spleen or lymph node cells, taken before transplant. The CDR3, as DNA: TGTGCCAGCAGCGATCCAGGGAAAACAGATACGCAGTATTTT. Translated, it gives CASSDPGKTDTQYF.